This TCR beta chain was captured in a study of neurological immune-mediated disorders. Findings and caveats of the study: HTLV-1-associated myelopathy ranked highest for TCR clonal expansion and multiple sclerosis lowest, beneath healthy controls.

Germline V gene lookup returns CDR1 SNHLY and CDR2 FYNNEI. The CDR3 is 17 amino acids. The J segment lost 6 bases and the V segment lost 9 bases, leaving 17 bases of the junction unmatched. With 10-nucleotide random UMIs, 5'RACE was used to make the cDNA. TCRdb fed the 5' RACE reads into MiXCR, producing one record per CDR3 protein. This sample has approximately 49,000 distinct CDR3 sequences, with approximately 11% found just once. The time point denotes: longitudinal time-point 1 (baseline). A blood bank in Maryland, USA, provided the volunteers who served as healthy controls. A total of 2 million PBMCs stored at -80 degrees C provided the unsorted libraries. The table lists this clonotype with many counts. Its antigen is still unknown.

Sequencing used PBMCs. This chain connects TRBV2 to TRBJ2-7, with 13 bases identical to TRBD2. The source of this sequence is a woman between 35 and 50 years old in good health. The CDR3: CASHFGLAGAQGAEQYF. CDR3 bases: TGTGCCAGTCACTTCGGACTAGCGGGGGCCCAGGGCGCCGAGCAGTACTTC.